Described below is a single T cell receptor (beta chain) sequence and its context. The record originates from a study of blood T cell repertoires in COVID-19. Study-level background: Acute and convalescent COVID-19 samples came from the United States, Italy and Spain. The analysed material was cDNA or gDNA that came from T cells, B-cell-depleted T cells, or PBMCs.

Germline-derived CDR1 and CDR2 are SGHTA and FQGNSA. This CDR3 comprises 14 residues. Trimming took 7 bases from V and 6 from J, leaving 18 bases between them. In the authors' methods: Amplification of reference gene primers was used by the study to estimate nucleated cell counts. The assay was immunoSEQ multiplex PCR, and TCRdb's table has in-frame clones only and misses some. V, J and clone size derive from that table, while D and trimming were established from the DNA sequence. The sample gives 300,000 to 350,000 clones, around four fifths of which show up once; around 3% is in the top ten. The sequenced sample consisted of peripheral blood. The chain carries TRBV7-2 and TRBJ1-2; maybe TRBD1 (6 bases). The TCR was taken from a young man with active or convalescent COVID-19. CDR3 DNA sequence: TGTGCCAGCATGTTTAAAGGGGGAAGTAATGGCTACACCTTC. It translates to CASMFKGGSNGYTF.